The clone carrying this T cell receptor beta chain appeared a few times. The record originates from a study of CD8+ T cells in alopecia areata. Treatment noted: oral pan-JAK inhibitor, 5-10 mg twice daily. This CDR3 is built from 15 residues. Deletions cut 1 base from V and 7 bases from J, with 13 bases between. Germline values: CDR1 LGHNT, CDR2 FRNRAP. Reverse transcription of extracted RNA yielded cDNA, which provided the sequencing template. The assay was immunoSEQ multiplex PCR, and TCRdb's table has in-frame clones only and misses some. The sample includes some 190,000 clones, about 47% of them seen just once.

The chain is built from TRBV12-5 and TRBJ1-4; D uncertain. The starting material was CD8+ T cells sorted from blood, obtained at week 52, from a patient treated with tofacitinib. This clonotype originated in a human donor with alopecia areata. CDR3 sequence: CASGLGSGNGEKLFF. In DNA form, the CDR3 reads TGTGCTAGTGGTTTGGGGTCTGGGAACGGTGAAAAACTGTTTTTT.